This T cell receptor (beta chain) was recovered during a study of low-dose radiotherapy and immunotherapy resistance in tumors. Documented time point: before trial treatment. TRAV- and TRBV-specific primers primed first-strand cDNA, covering alpha and beta chains. The authors ran about 20 PCR cycles to amplify TCRs with a constant-region primer and V-primer adapter. TCRdb itself ran the reads through MiXCR, one entry per CDR3 protein. The sample has 75,000 to 95,000 distinct CDR3 sequences; under 20% are singletons. Trimming took 2 bases from V and 1 from J, leaving 23 bases between them. The CDR3 runs to 19 residues. Per the germline V gene, CDR1 is MNHEY and CDR2 is SVGEGT. This clonotype was detected ten times or more.

The sample here was PBMCs, taken before treatment. The receptor's source is a male donor with prostate cancer. The gene calls are TRBV6-2 or TRBV6-3 and TRBJ1-1; D remains unclear. CDR3: CASSYTEGAITSANTEAFF. For the CDR3, the DNA is TGTGCCAGCAGTTACACAGAGGGTGCCATTACCAGCGCGAACACTGAAGCTTTCTTT.